The rows below give T cell receptor beta chains drawn from one sample of a study of blood T cell repertoires in COVID-19. Profiling relied on immunoSEQ multiplex PCR, and the TCRdb table lists in-frame clones only, not all of them. In the table there are 200,000 to 250,000 clones, around 88% of which are singletons. Sequenced sample: peripheral blood. The receptors shown here come from a man between 18 and 35 years old with active or convalescent COVID-19. The CDR3 runs from the conserved cysteine through the conserved F or W. The D gene is left open where the match is weak. Size is stated for part of the rows, as once, few or many counts, or as a class when the clone is expanded.

-,TRBV30,TRBJ1-2,-,11,CAWTGGYGYTF,TGTGCCTGGACCGGGGGCTATGGCTACACCTTC
-,TRBV18,TRBJ1-1,-,13,CASSESVNTEAFF,TGTGCCAGCTCCGAAAGCGTGAACACTGAAGCTTTCTTT
-,TRBV3-1/TRBV3-2,TRBJ2-1,TRBD2,15,CASSHFGTSINEQFF,TGTGCCAGCAGCCACTTCGGGACTAGTATCAATGAGCAGTTCTTC
-,TRBV30,TRBJ2-7,-,13,CAWSLAFVAEQYF,TGTGCCTGGAGTTTAGCCTTTGTAGCCGAGCAGTACTTC
-,TRBV4-2,TRBJ2-1,-,18,CASRRSPGLGGSYNEQFF,TGTGCCAGCAGGCGCTCCCCTGGCCTAGGGGGCTCCTACAATGAGCAGTTCTTC
-,TRBV2,TRBJ2-5,-,13,CASSGLVQETQYF,TGTGCCAGCAGTGGACTAGTTCAAGAGACCCAGTACTTC
-,TRBV27,TRBJ1-5,-,20,CASTSGPGNRDFTGNQPQHF,TGTGCCAGCACCTCGGGACCCGGGAACAGGGATTTTACGGGCAATCAGCCCCAGCATTTT
once,TRBV30,TRBJ1-3,-,15,CAWAPDSLLGNTIYF,TGTGCCTGGGCGCCAGACAGTCTACTAGGAAACACCATATATTTT
-,TRBV28,TRBJ1-5,TRBD1,16,CASSLWTGGMSQPQHF,TGTGCCAGCAGCCTATGGACAGGGGGGATGAGTCAGCCCCAGCATTTT
-,TRBV7-3,TRBJ1-3,-,19,CASSSIPRGETGTGNTIYF,TGTGCCAGCAGCTCCATCCCGCGGGGGGAAACAGGGACGGGAAACACCATATATTTT
-,TRBV5-4,TRBJ2-7,-,15,CASSLEPGQVGEQYF,TGTGCCAGCAGCTTGGAGCCTGGGCAGGTGGGCGAGCAGTACTTC
-,TRBV7-2,TRBJ1-2,-,16,CASSLDSGFSSHGYTF,TGTGCCAGCAGCTTGGATTCAGGGTTTAGTAGTCATGGCTACACCTTC
-,TRBV7-8,TRBJ1-2,-,14,CASSLAFRYDGYTF,TGTGCCAGCAGCTTAGCGTTCAGATATGATGGCTACACCTTC
-,TRBV19,TRBJ1-5,-,14,CASSIGGQGQPQHF,TGTGCCAGTAGTATAGGGGGCCAAGGCCAGCCCCAGCATTTT
-,TRBV6-1,TRBJ2-1,-,13,CASSTRAGGEQFF,TGTGCCAGCAGTACTCGGGCCGGGGGTGAGCAGTTCTTC
-,TRBV5-8,TRBJ1-2,TRBD1,15,CASSSAQGRGYGYTF,TGTGCCAGCAGCTCCGCACAGGGGCGCGGCTATGGCTACACCTTC
once,TRBV18,TRBJ2-1,-,14,CASSRMTKSNEQFF,TGTGCCAGCTCACGTATGACAAAGTCAAATGAGCAGTTCTTC
-,TRBV4-3,TRBJ2-1,TRBD2,15,CASSQERLAGNEQFF,TGCGCCAGCAGCCAAGAACGTCTAGCGGGAAATGAGCAGTTCTTC
-,TRBV11-2,TRBJ2-1,TRBD2,17,CASSSKVLAGGADEQFF,TGTGCCAGCAGCTCGAAGGTCCTAGCGGGAGGGGCCGATGAGCAGTTCTTC
-,TRBV7-8,TRBJ2-7,-,14,CASSLSQGGYEQYF,TGTGCCAGCAGCTTAAGCCAGGGTGGGTACGAGCAGTACTTC
-,TRBV15,TRBJ2-1,-,16,CATSRPRLVSYNEQFF,TGTGCCACCAGCAGACCAAGACTAGTCAGCTACAATGAGCAGTTCTTC
-,TRBV3-1/TRBV3-2,TRBJ2-1,TRBD2,17,CASSQDLRTSRYNEQFF,TGTGCCAGCAGCCAAGATTTAAGGACTAGCCGGTACAATGAGCAGTTCTTC
-,TRBV6-5,TRBJ2-7,-,12,CASGPSGNEQYF,TGTGCCAGCGGCCCCTCGGGGAACGAGCAGTACTTC
-,TRBV7-2,TRBJ2-7,TRBD1,14,CASSIGQGEYEQYF,TGTGCCAGCAGCATAGGACAGGGAGAGTACGAGCAGTACTTC
many,TRBV5-1,TRBJ1-2,TRBD1,15,CASSPGQGMDYGYTF,TGCGCCAGCAGCCCAGGACAGGGAATGGACTATGGCTACACCTTC
-,TRBV28,TRBJ1-1,-,17,CASSLAGAGARDTEAFF,TGTGCCAGCAGTTTGGCCGGGGCGGGGGCGAGGGACACTGAAGCTTTCTTT
-,TRBV12-3/TRBV12-4,TRBJ2-7,-,13,CASTGGPSYEQYF,TGTGCCAGCACTGGGGGCCCCTCCTACGAGCAGTACTTC
-,TRBV28,TRBJ2-1,TRBD1,15,CASSEPGQGYNEQFF,TGTGCCAGCAGTGAACCGGGACAGGGGTACAATGAGCAGTTCTTC
-,TRBV6-4,TRBJ1-6,-,15,CASSDQGSKNSPLHF,TGTGCCAGCAGTGATCAGGGGTCGAAAAATTCACCCCTCCACTTT
-,TRBV5-1,TRBJ1-5,-,15,CASSLGGNSNQPQHF,TGCGCCAGCAGCTTGGGCGGGAATAGCAATCAGCCCCAGCATTTT
-,TRBV19,TRBJ1-1,TRBD1,17,CASSFGQGWSSNTEAFF,TGTGCCAGTAGTTTCGGACAGGGGTGGTCGTCGAACACTGAAGCTTTCTTT